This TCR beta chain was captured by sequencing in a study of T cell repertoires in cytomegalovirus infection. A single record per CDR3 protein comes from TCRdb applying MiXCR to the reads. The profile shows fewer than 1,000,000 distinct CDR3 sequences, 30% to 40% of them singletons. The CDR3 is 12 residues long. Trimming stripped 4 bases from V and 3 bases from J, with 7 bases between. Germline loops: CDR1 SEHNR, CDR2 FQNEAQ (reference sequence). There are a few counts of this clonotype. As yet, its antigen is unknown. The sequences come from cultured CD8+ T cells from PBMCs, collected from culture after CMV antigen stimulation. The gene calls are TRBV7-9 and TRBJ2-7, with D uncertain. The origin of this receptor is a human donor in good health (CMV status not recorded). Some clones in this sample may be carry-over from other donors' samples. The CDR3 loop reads CASSSISYEQYF. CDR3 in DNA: TGTGCCAGCAGCTCCATAAGCTACGAGCAGTACTTC. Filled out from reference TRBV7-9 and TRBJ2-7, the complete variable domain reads DTGVSQNPRHKITKRGQNVTFRCDPISEHNRLYWYRQTLGQGPEFLTYFQNEAQLEKSRLLSDRFSAERPKGSFSTLEIQRTEQGDSAMYLCASSSISYEQYFGPGTRLTVT.